This is a list of T cell receptor beta chains from one sample in a study of early T cells in non-severe SARS-CoV-2 infection. One entry per CDR3 protein, called by TCRdb with MiXCR from the 5' RACE reads. The sample contains about 61,000 distinct CDR3 sequences, around 12% of which appear only once. The specimen comprised whole blood, sampled at baseline. All receptors derive from an adult who was a healthcare worker with PCR-confirmed SARS-CoV-2 infection or an uninfected control (not recorded which). The donor label of this sample is uncertain. Both conserved end residues are part of each CDR3. The order of the fields is clone size, V gene, D gene, J gene, CDR3 protein, CDR3 DNA. D genes are given only for firm matches. Rows give clone size only sometimes, using once, few, many, or a class for an expanded clone.

clone size: .
V gene: TRBV29-1
D gene: .
J gene: TRBJ1-1
CDR3 protein: CSVTDRVNTEAFF
CDR3 DNA: TGCAGCGTGACGGACAGAGTGAACACTGAAGCTTTCTTT

clone size: few
V gene: TRBV6-5
D gene: TRBD2
J gene: TRBJ2-5
CDR3 protein: CASSKGTSGAETQYF
CDR3 DNA: TGTGCCAGCAGTAAGGGGACTAGCGGGGCGGAGACCCAGTACTTC

clone size: .
V gene: TRBV11-2
D gene: .
J gene: TRBJ1-2
CDR3 protein: CASSLPGLYGYTF
CDR3 DNA: TGTGCCAGCAGCTTACCAGGACTCTATGGCTACACCTTC

clone size: .
V gene: TRBV20-1
D gene: .
J gene: TRBJ2-2
CDR3 protein: CSARDAAGLNTGELFF
CDR3 DNA: TGCAGTGCTAGAGATGCGGCAGGGCTCAACACCGGGGAGCTGTTTTTT

clone size: few
V gene: TRBV15
D gene: .
J gene: TRBJ2-2
CDR3 protein: CATSRDLTSNTGELFF
CDR3 DNA: TGTGCCACCAGCAGAGACCTGACATCGAACACCGGGGAGCTGTTTTTT

clone size: .
V gene: TRBV12-3/TRBV12-4
D gene: .
J gene: TRBJ1-1
CDR3 protein: CASKFRGTEAFF
CDR3 DNA: TGTGCCAGCAAATTTCGCGGCACTGAAGCTTTCTTT

clone size: .
V gene: TRBV12-3/TRBV12-4
D gene: TRBD2
J gene: TRBJ2-5
CDR3 protein: CASSPAGGPETQYF
CDR3 DNA: TGTGCCAGCAGTCCAGCGGGGGGGCCAGAGACCCAGTACTTC

clone size: many
V gene: TRBV11-1
D gene: TRBD1
J gene: TRBJ1-4
CDR3 protein: CASSLAGTGGEKLFF
CDR3 DNA: TGTGCCAGCAGCTTAGCCGGGACAGGAGGAGAAAAACTGTTTTTT

clone size: .
V gene: TRBV20-1
D gene: .
J gene: TRBJ1-5
CDR3 protein: CSATLGVNQPQHF
CDR3 DNA: TGCAGTGCTACCCTCGGGGTAAATCAGCCCCAGCATTTT

clone size: .
V gene: TRBV20-1
D gene: .
J gene: TRBJ2-1
CDR3 protein: CSASTSSANEQFF
CDR3 DNA: TGCAGTGCTAGTACTAGTTCGGCCAATGAGCAGTTCTTC

clone size: .
V gene: TRBV9
D gene: .
J gene: TRBJ1-6
CDR3 protein: CASSEQVFNSPLHF
CDR3 DNA: TGTGCCAGCAGCGAACAGGTGTTTAATTCACCCCTCCACTTT

clone size: few
V gene: TRBV18
D gene: TRBD1
J gene: TRBJ2-4
CDR3 protein: CASSPDRGLHLAKNIQYF
CDR3 DNA: TGTGCCAGCTCACCAGACAGGGGCCTACATCTGGCCAAAAACATTCAGTACTTC

clone size: few
V gene: TRBV4-1
D gene: TRBD1
J gene: TRBJ2-5
CDR3 protein: CASSHPRGLETQYF
CDR3 DNA: TGCGCCAGCAGCCACCCTAGGGGGCTGGAGACCCAGTACTTC

clone size: few
V gene: TRBV20-1
D gene: TRBD1
J gene: TRBJ2-4
CDR3 protein: CSAATGGNIQYF
CDR3 DNA: TGCAGTGCTGCTACAGGGGGAAACATTCAGTACTTC

clone size: many
V gene: TRBV6-1
D gene: .
J gene: TRBJ2-5
CDR3 protein: CASHPGARSETQYF
CDR3 DNA: TGTGCCAGCCATCCAGGGGCTCGGTCGGAGACCCAGTACTTC

clone size: few
V gene: TRBV6-1
D gene: .
J gene: TRBJ2-1
CDR3 protein: CASSRESRNEQFF
CDR3 DNA: TGTGCCAGCAGCCGGGAGTCAAGGAATGAGCAGTTCTTC

clone size: many
V gene: TRBV3-1
D gene: .
J gene: TRBJ2-1
CDR3 protein: CASSQTGVSSYNEQFF
CDR3 DNA: TGTGCCAGCAGCCAAACCGGGGTAAGCTCCTACAATGAGCAGTTCTTC

clone size: few
V gene: TRBV20-1
D gene: .
J gene: TRBJ2-2
CDR3 protein: CSASSPLANTGELFF
CDR3 DNA: TGCAGTGCTAGTTCGCCGCTCGCGAACACCGGGGAGCTGTTTTTT

clone size: many
V gene: TRBV5-1
D gene: .
J gene: TRBJ2-5
CDR3 protein: CASSPPRGGQETQYF
CDR3 DNA: TGCGCCAGCAGCCCTCCGCGTGGGGGCCAAGAGACCCAGTACTTC

clone size: .
V gene: TRBV5-4
D gene: .
J gene: TRBJ2-3
CDR3 protein: CASSLDPKTTDTQYF
CDR3 DNA: TGTGCCAGCAGCTTAGACCCGAAGACCACAGATACGCAGTATTTT

clone size: .
V gene: TRBV29-1
D gene: .
J gene: TRBJ2-2
CDR3 protein: CSVSDVTSLGELFF
CDR3 DNA: TGCAGCGTCTCGGACGTTACGAGTCTCGGGGAGCTGTTTTTT

clone size: .
V gene: TRBV5-6
D gene: .
J gene: TRBJ1-1
CDR3 protein: CASSFTTTLNTEAFF
CDR3 DNA: TGTGCCAGCAGCTTTACAACCACCCTGAACACTGAAGCTTTCTTT

clone size: few
V gene: TRBV7-9
D gene: .
J gene: TRBJ1-6
CDR3 protein: CASSSGLDRSPLHF
CDR3 DNA: TGTGCCAGCAGCTCGGGACTCGATCGATCACCCCTCCACTTT

clone size: many
V gene: TRBV12-3/TRBV12-4
D gene: .
J gene: TRBJ2-6
CDR3 protein: CASSFGTSGANVLTF
CDR3 DNA: TGTGCCAGCAGTTTTGGGACTTCTGGGGCCAACGTCCTGACTTTC

clone size: .
V gene: TRBV6-5
D gene: .
J gene: TRBJ1-2
CDR3 protein: CASRRKAGGNYGYTF
CDR3 DNA: TGTGCCAGCAGGAGAAAAGCCGGGGGAAACTATGGCTACACCTTC

clone size: .
V gene: TRBV7-9
D gene: .
J gene: TRBJ1-1
CDR3 protein: CASSSDSQKAFF
CDR3 DNA: TGTGCCAGCAGCTCCGACAGTCAGAAAGCTTTCTTT

clone size: .
V gene: TRBV12-3/TRBV12-4
D gene: TRBD1
J gene: TRBJ1-2
CDR3 protein: CASTPTGGSGYTF
CDR3 DNA: TGTGCCAGCACCCCGACAGGGGGATCTGGCTACACCTTC

clone size: .
V gene: TRBV7-6
D gene: .
J gene: TRBJ2-1
CDR3 protein: CASSWDERNEQFF
CDR3 DNA: TGTGCCAGCAGCTGGGATGAGCGGAATGAGCAGTTCTTC

clone size: few
V gene: TRBV5-1
D gene: .
J gene: TRBJ2-1
CDR3 protein: CASSLDFEQFF
CDR3 DNA: TGCGCCAGCAGCTTGGATTTTGAGCAGTTCTTC

clone size: .
V gene: TRBV19
D gene: .
J gene: TRBJ2-5
CDR3 protein: CASSRRLALEETQYF
CDR3 DNA: TGTGCCAGTAGTCGACGCCTAGCTCTAGAGGAGACCCAGTACTTC

clone size: medium-sized
V gene: TRBV12-3/TRBV12-4
D gene: TRBD1
J gene: TRBJ2-5
CDR3 protein: CASSPGQGGRETQYF
CDR3 DNA: TGTGCCAGCAGCCCCGGACAGGGGGGCCGTGAGACCCAGTACTTC

clone size: .
V gene: TRBV3-1
D gene: .
J gene: TRBJ1-1
CDR3 protein: CASSATMNTEAFF
CDR3 DNA: TGTGCCAGCAGCGCAACCATGAACACTGAAGCTTTCTTT

clone size: many
V gene: TRBV5-4
D gene: .
J gene: TRBJ2-1
CDR3 protein: CASSLASATYNEQFF
CDR3 DNA: TGTGCCAGCAGCTTGGCTAGCGCAACCTACAATGAGCAGTTCTTC

clone size: .
V gene: TRBV20-1
D gene: .
J gene: TRBJ2-1
CDR3 protein: CSAPDRVTEQFF
CDR3 DNA: TGCAGTGCTCCCGATAGGGTAACTGAGCAGTTCTTC

clone size: few
V gene: TRBV18
D gene: TRBD1
J gene: TRBJ1-5
CDR3 protein: CASSRGGNNQPQHF
CDR3 DNA: TGTGCCAGCTCACGAGGGGGCAACAATCAGCCCCAGCATTTT

clone size: few
V gene: TRBV20-1
D gene: TRBD1
J gene: TRBJ1-3
CDR3 protein: CSARGQGKYTIYF
CDR3 DNA: TGCAGTGCTAGAGGACAGGGGAAGTACACCATATATTTT

clone size: many
V gene: TRBV5-1
D gene: .
J gene: TRBJ2-1
CDR3 protein: CASSLGQSYNEQFF
CDR3 DNA: TGCGCCAGCAGCTTGGGTCAGAGCTACAATGAGCAGTTCTTC

clone size: few
V gene: TRBV10-3
D gene: .
J gene: TRBJ1-1
CDR3 protein: CAISETQAGPGTEAFF
CDR3 DNA: TGTGCCATCAGTGAGACTCAAGCAGGGCCCGGCACTGAAGCTTTCTTT

clone size: many
V gene: TRBV14
D gene: .
J gene: TRBJ2-3
CDR3 protein: CASSQGQFSTDTQYF
CDR3 DNA: TGTGCCAGCAGCCAAGGACAGTTCAGCACAGATACGCAGTATTTT

clone size: .
V gene: TRBV5-1
D gene: TRBD1
J gene: TRBJ2-4
CDR3 protein: CASSLFPGQGIAKNIQYF
CDR3 DNA: TGCGCCAGCAGCCTTTTTCCGGGACAGGGAATAGCCAAAAACATTCAGTACTTC

clone size: .
V gene: TRBV10-3
D gene: .
J gene: TRBJ2-1
CDR3 protein: CAISDLAGGNNEQFF
CDR3 DNA: TGTGCCATCAGTGACCTCGCAGGAGGGAACAATGAGCAGTTCTTC

clone size: few
V gene: TRBV5-1
D gene: .
J gene: TRBJ2-5
CDR3 protein: CASSPPRNQETQYF
CDR3 DNA: TGCGCCAGCAGTCCTCCGCGGAACCAAGAGACCCAGTACTTC

clone size: many
V gene: TRBV29-1
D gene: .
J gene: TRBJ1-5
CDR3 protein: CSVVLGVGGQPQHF
CDR3 DNA: TGCAGCGTGGTGTTGGGGGTTGGGGGTCAGCCCCAGCATTTT

clone size: .
V gene: TRBV12-3/TRBV12-4
D gene: TRBD2
J gene: TRBJ2-3
CDR3 protein: CASSLKARGGPSTDTQYF
CDR3 DNA: TGTGCCAGCAGCCTAAAAGCACGGGGGGGCCCGAGCACAGATACGCAGTATTTT

clone size: few
V gene: TRBV9
D gene: .
J gene: TRBJ2-2
CDR3 protein: CASSVGGLGTGELFF
CDR3 DNA: TGTGCCAGCAGCGTAGGCGGCCTAGGGACCGGGGAGCTGTTTTTT

clone size: .
V gene: TRBV6-5
D gene: .
J gene: TRBJ1-2
CDR3 protein: CASSYTGSANYGYTF
CDR3 DNA: TGTGCCAGCAGTTACACAGGGTCGGCTAACTATGGCTACACCTTC

clone size: .
V gene: TRBV3-1
D gene: TRBD2
J gene: TRBJ2-1
CDR3 protein: CASSQELAVYNEQFF
CDR3 DNA: TGTGCCAGCAGCCAAGAACTAGCGGTCTACAATGAGCAGTTCTTC

clone size: many
V gene: TRBV10-1
D gene: TRBD2
J gene: TRBJ2-2
CDR3 protein: CASSEASGGPNYSTGELFF
CDR3 DNA: TGCGCCAGCAGTGAAGCTAGCGGGGGCCCCAATTACAGCACCGGGGAGCTGTTTTTT

clone size: few
V gene: TRBV27
D gene: .
J gene: TRBJ1-1
CDR3 protein: CASRLQGSTEAFF
CDR3 DNA: TGTGCCAGCAGACTACAGGGTTCCACTGAAGCTTTCTTT